The rows below give T cell receptor beta chains drawn from one sample of a study of T-cell reconstitution after alpha-beta-depleted transplantation in children. From the PCR reads, TCRdb called clonotypes with MiXCR, one entry per CDR3 protein. The sample has around 600,000 distinct CDR3 sequences, 16% seen once. Sequenced here: PBMCs from the stem cell graft donor, sampled from the stem cell graft. The receptors come from a human donor who donated a stem cell graft to a child with acute myeloid leukemia. CDR3s include the opening cysteine and the closing phenylalanine or tryptophan. The D gene is left open where the match is weak. Only some rows state a clone size, as once, few, many or a class for expanded clones.

>TRBD1|TRBV4-3|TRBJ1-2|many
TGCGCCAGCAGGTCAGGACAGGGGGATGGCTACACCTTC
CASRSGQGDGYTF
>NA|TRBV7-2|TRBJ1-6|many
TGTGCCAGCAGCTTAAAAGCGGGCAGGGCGGAATCACCCCTCCACTTT
CASSLKAGRAESPLHF
>NA|TRBV29-1|TRBJ2-3|few
TGCAGCGTTGAAGATCCGGGGAGAGATACGCAGTATTTT
CSVEDPGRDTQYF
>NA|TRBV5-1|TRBJ1-5|NA
TGCGCCAGCAGCTTACTACCGGGACAAAGCAATCAGCCCCAGCATTTT
CASSLLPGQSNQPQHF
>TRBD1|TRBV13|TRBJ1-1|few
TGTGCCAGCAGCTCGTGGGGACAGGGGGCTGAAGCTTTCTTT
CASSSWGQGAEAFF
>NA|TRBV24-1|TRBJ1-5|few
TGTGCCACCAGCGCCGCAACTTATCAGCCCCAGCATTTT
CATSAATYQPQHF
>NA|TRBV6-5|TRBJ2-3|many
TGTGCCAGCAGTTACGTGGGGGCTACAGATACGCAGTATTTT
CASSYVGATDTQYF
>TRBD1|TRBV23-1|TRBJ2-1|few
TGCGCCAGCAGTAAACGACAGGGCCCCTTGTACAATGAGCAGTTCTTC
CASSKRQGPLYNEQFF
>NA|TRBV20-1|TRBJ2-7|many
TGCAGTGCCAACAGGGACCAATCCTACGAGCAGTACTTC
CSANRDQSYEQYF
>TRBD1|TRBV5-1|TRBJ1-4|NA
TGCGCCAGCAGCCCGAGGGGACAGTCTAATAAAAAACTGTTTTTT
CASSPRGQSNKKLFF
>TRBD1|TRBV7-2|TRBJ2-7|few
TGTGCCAGCAGCTCCCAAGGGACAGCCTACTACGAGCAGTACTTC
CASSSQGTAYYEQYF
>TRBD1|TRBV20-1|TRBJ1-6|many
TGCAGTGCTAGAGAAGGGGGCAATTCACCCCTCCACTTT
CSAREGGNSPLHF
>TRBD1|TRBV20-1|TRBJ2-2|NA
TGCAGTGCTAGACCATTAGGACAGGGGCCCGGGGAGCTGTTTTTT
CSARPLGQGPGELFF
>TRBD2|TRBV20-1|TRBJ2-3|few
TGCAGTGCTAGACCTCCGGTAGCGGGGGGCCACGTAAGCACAGATACGCAGTATTTT
CSARPPVAGGHVSTDTQYF
>TRBD1|TRBV20-1|TRBJ2-2|few
TGCAGTGCTAGAGTGAACAGGGGGCAAACCGGGGAGCTGTTTTTT
CSARVNRGQTGELFF
>NA|TRBV27|TRBJ2-3|few
TGTGCCAGCAGTGGCAGGGGACGGGGCACAGATACGCAGTATTTT
CASSGRGRGTDTQYF
>NA|TRBV5-5|TRBJ1-5|many
TGTGCCAGCAGCTTGGAACAGGGCTACAATCAGCCCCAGCATTTT
CASSLEQGYNQPQHF
>NA|TRBV7-9|TRBJ1-1|NA
TGTGCCAGCAGCTTAATAGTGGGGACTGAAGCTTTCTTT
CASSLIVGTEAFF
>TRBD2|TRBV20-1|TRBJ2-1|many
TGCAGTGCTTTCTTTAGCGGGGGGGCCTTGTATGAGCAGTTCTTC
CSAFFSGGALYEQFF
>NA|TRBV10-3|TRBJ1-1|NA
TGTGCCATCAGTGAGATCTTGACGTATGAGAACACTGAAGCTTTCTTT
CAISEILTYENTEAFF
>NA|TRBV9|TRBJ2-5|NA
TGTGCCAGCAGCGTAGGAGCGGCGAACCAAGAGACCCAGTACTTC
CASSVGAANQETQYF
>NA|TRBV5-1|TRBJ2-2|many
TGCGCCCCCGATTACGGGACGTTGGACACCGGGGAGCTGTTTTTT
CAPDYGTLDTGELFF
>NA|TRBV6-2/TRBV6-3|TRBJ2-1|few
TGTGCCAGCAGTTACGATGGCGGCCGGAATGAGCAGTTCTTC
CASSYDGGRNEQFF
>NA|TRBV29-1|TRBJ1-1|many
TGCAGCGTTACACGGGGCCAGCGCGTGAACACTGAAGCTTTCTTT
CSVTRGQRVNTEAFF
>NA|TRBV6-5|TRBJ2-7|few
TGTGCCAGCAGTTACCAGACAGTTACCTACGAGCAGTACTTC
CASSYQTVTYEQYF
>NA|TRBV29-1|TRBJ2-2|many
TGCAGCGTTGCCCCGGTGAGGAGGGAGCTGTTTTTT
CSVAPVRRELFF
>NA|TRBV20-1|TRBJ2-1|many
TGCAGTGCTAGAGAAAATTACAATGAGCAGTTCTTC
CSARENYNEQFF
>NA|TRBV13|TRBJ2-5|many
TGTGCCAGCAGCGGGCAGGGGTTACAAGAGACCCAGTACTTC
CASSGQGLQETQYF